This T cell receptor beta chain was sequenced in a study of blood T cell repertoires in COVID-19. This clone was seen only a few times. Assay used: immunoSEQ multiplex PCR; TCRdb lists only in-frame clones, some missing. The data show approximately 62,000 clones, 75% to 90% seen once. Specimen: peripheral blood. This clonotype originated in a man older than 75 with acute or convalescent COVID-19.

In nucleotides, the CDR3 is TGTGCCAGCAGTCGGGACAGGGGCTCCTATAATTCACCCCTCCACTTT. The encoded protein is CASSRDRGSYNSPLHF. V and J are TRBV2 and TRBJ1-6; 10 positions match TRBD1. Germline CDR1 and CDR2: SNHLY and FYNNEI. The CDR3 has 16 amino acids. With 5 bases clipped from V and 0 bases from J, the junction kept 1 base outside the gene matches.